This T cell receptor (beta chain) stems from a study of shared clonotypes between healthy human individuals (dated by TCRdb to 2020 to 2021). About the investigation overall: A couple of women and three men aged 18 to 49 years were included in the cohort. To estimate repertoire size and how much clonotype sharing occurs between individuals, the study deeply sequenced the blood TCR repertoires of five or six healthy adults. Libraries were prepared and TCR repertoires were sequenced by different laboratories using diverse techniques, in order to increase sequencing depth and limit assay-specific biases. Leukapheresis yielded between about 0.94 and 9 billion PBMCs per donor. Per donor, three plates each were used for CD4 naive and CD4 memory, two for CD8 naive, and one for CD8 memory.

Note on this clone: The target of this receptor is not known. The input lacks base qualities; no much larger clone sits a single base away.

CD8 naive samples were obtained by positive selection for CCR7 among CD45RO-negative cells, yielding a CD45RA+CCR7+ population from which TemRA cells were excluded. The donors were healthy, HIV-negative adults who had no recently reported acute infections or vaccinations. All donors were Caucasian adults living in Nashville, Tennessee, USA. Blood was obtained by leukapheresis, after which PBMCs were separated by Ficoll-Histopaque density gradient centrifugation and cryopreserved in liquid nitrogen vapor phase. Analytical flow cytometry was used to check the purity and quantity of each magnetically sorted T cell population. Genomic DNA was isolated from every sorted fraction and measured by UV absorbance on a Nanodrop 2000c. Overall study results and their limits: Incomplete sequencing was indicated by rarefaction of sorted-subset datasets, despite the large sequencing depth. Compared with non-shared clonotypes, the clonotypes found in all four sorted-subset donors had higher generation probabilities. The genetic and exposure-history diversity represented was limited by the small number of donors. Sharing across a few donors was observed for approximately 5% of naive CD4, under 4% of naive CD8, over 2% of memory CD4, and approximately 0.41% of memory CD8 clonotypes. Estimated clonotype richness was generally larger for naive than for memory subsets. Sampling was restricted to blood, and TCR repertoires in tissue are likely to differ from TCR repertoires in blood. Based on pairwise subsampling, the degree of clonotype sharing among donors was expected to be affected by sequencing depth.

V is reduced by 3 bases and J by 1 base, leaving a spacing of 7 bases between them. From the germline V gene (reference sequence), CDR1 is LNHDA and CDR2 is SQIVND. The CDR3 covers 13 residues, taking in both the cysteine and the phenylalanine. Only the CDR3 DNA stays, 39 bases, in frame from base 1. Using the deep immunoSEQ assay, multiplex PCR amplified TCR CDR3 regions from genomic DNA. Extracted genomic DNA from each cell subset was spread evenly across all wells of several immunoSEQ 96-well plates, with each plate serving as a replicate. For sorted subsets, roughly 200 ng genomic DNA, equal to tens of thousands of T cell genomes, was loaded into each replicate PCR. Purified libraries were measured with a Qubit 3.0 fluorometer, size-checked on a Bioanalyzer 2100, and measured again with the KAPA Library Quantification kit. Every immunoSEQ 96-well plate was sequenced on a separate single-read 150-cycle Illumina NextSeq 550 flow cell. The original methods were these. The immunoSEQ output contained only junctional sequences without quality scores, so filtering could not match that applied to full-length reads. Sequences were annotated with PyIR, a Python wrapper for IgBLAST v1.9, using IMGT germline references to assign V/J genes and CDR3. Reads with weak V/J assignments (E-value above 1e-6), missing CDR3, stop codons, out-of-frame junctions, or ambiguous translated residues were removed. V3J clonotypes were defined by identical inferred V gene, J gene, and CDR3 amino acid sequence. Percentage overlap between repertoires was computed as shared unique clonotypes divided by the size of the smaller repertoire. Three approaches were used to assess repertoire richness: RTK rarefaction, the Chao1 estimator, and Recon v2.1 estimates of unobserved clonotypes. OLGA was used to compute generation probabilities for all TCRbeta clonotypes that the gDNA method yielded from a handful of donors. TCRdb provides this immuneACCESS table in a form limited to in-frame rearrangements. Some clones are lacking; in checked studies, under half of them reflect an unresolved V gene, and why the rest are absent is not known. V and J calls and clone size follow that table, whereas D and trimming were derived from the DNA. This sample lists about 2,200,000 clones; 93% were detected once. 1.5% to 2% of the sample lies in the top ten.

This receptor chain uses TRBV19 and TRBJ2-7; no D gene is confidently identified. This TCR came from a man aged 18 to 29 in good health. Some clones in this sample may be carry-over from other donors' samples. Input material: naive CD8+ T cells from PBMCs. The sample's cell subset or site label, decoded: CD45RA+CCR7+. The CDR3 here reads CASSMTHSYEQYF. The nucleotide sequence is TGTGCCAGTAGTATGACACATTCCTACGAGCAGTACTTC. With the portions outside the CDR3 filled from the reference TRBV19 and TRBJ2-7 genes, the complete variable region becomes DGGITQSPKYLFRKEGQNVTLSCEQNLNHDAMYWYRQDPGQGLRLIYYSQIVNDFQKGDIAEGYSVSREKKESFPLTVTSAQKNPTAFYLCASSMTHSYEQYFGPGTRLTVT.